The entry below describes one TCR beta chain. Its antigen remains unknown. Trimming removed 3 bases from V and 0 bases from J; junction bases left unmatched: 4. The germline V gene encodes CDR1 SGHDN and CDR2 FVKESK. The CDR3 extends over 16 amino acids. This specimen belongs to a study of vaccination effects on CD4 cells after COVID-19. Viral peptide pool expansion of antigen-specific CD4+ T cells preceded sequencing in the ViraFEST assay. Following 10 days of culture, CD4+ T cells were isolated. No vaccinee had earlier SARS-CoV-2 infection, and nucleocapsid antibodies were negative. PBMC cultures contained 1.8 million or so cells per well, approximately 9.2 IU/ml IL-2 and 10 ug/ml peptides. Profiling relied on immunoSEQ multiplex PCR, and the TCRdb table lists in-frame clones only, not all of them. The sample has some 22,000 clones; 60% to 85% are singletons.

This chain joins TRBV14 and TRBJ2-4; 8 bases match TRBD1. The origin of this receptor is a human donor who received a COVID-19 vaccine. Specimen: CD4+ T cells from PBMCs cultured with HCoV-OC43 spike peptides, collected before COVID-19 vaccination. Subset of the sample: HCoV-OC43 spike overlapping peptide pool stimulation. The chain's CDR3 is CASSQATGGAKNIQYF. CDR3 nucleotide sequence: TGTGCCAGCAGCCAGGCCACAGGGGGAGCCAAAAACATTCAGTACTTC.